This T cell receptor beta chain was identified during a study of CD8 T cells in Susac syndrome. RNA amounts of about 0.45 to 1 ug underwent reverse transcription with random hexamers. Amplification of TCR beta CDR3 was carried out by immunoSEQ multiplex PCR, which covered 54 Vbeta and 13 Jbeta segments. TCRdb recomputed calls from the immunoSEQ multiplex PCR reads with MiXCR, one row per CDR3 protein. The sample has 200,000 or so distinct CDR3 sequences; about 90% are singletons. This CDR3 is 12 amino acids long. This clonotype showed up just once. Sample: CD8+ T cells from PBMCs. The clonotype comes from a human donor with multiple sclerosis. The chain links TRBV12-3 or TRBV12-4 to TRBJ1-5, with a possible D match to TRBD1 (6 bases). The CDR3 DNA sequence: TGTGCTTCCGGGGGGCATAATCAGCCCCAGCATTTT. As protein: CASGGHNQPQHF.